This TCR beta chain was sequenced during a study of blood T cells in healthy people across ages. Combining a sample-barcoded 5' primer with a J-beta primer mix, a second PCR ran for 7 to 11 cycles. TCRdb re-derived calls from the 5' RACE reads in MiXCR, one entry per CDR3 protein. The table shows some 1.5 million distinct CDR3 sequences, with roughly 30% occurring only once. Isolation per sample recovered at least 7 million PBMCs. Germline CDR1 and CDR2: LGHNT and FRNRAP. V was clipped by 6 bases and J by 1 base; unmatched bases: 8. The CDR3 contains 15 residues. This chain joins TRBV12-5 and TRBJ2-7, with 8 bases matching TRBD1. The sequencing input was blood. This clonotype was sampled from a woman under 40 in good health. The CDR3 coding sequence is TGTGCTAGTGGCCCGACAGGGGAGATTTCCTACGAGCAGTACTTC. This encodes CASGPTGEISYEQYF.